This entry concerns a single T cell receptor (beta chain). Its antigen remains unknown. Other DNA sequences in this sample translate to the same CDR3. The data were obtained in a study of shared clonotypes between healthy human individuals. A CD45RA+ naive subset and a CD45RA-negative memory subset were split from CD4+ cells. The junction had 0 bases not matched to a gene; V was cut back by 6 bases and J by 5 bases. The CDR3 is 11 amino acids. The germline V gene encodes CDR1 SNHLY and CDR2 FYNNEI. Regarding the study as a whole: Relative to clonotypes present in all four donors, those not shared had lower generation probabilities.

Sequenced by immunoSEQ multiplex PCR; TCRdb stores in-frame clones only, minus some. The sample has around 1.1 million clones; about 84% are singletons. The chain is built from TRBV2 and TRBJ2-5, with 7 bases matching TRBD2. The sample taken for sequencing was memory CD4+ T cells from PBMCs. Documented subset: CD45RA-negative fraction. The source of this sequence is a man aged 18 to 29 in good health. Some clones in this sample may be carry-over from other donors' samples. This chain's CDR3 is CASRREETQYF. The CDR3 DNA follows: TGTGCCAGCAGGCGGGAGGAGACCCAGTACTTC. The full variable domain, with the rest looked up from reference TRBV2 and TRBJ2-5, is EPEVTQTPSHQVTQMGQEVILRCVPISNHLYFYWYRQILGQKVEFLVSFYNNEISEKSEIFDDQFSVERPDGSNFTLKIRSTKLEDSAMYFCASRREETQYFGPGTRLLVL.